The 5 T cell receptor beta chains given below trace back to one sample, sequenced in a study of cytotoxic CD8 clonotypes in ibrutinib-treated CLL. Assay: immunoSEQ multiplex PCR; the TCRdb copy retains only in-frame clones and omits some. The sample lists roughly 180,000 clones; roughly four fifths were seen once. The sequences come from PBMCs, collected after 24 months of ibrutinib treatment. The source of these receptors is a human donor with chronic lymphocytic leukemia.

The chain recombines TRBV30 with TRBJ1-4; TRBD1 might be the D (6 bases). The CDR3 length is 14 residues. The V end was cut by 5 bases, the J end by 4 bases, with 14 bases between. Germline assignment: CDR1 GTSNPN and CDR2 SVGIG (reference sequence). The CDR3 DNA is TGTGCCTGGGGAAGAGGACAGAATAATGAAAAACTGTTTTTT. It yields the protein CAWGRGQNNEKLFF.

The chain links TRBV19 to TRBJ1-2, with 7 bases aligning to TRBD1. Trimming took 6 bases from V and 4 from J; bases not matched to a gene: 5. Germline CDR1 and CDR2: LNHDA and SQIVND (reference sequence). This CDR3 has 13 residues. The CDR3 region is CASRNDRAYGYTF. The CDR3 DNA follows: TGTGCCAGTAGAAACGACAGGGCCTATGGCTACACCTTC.

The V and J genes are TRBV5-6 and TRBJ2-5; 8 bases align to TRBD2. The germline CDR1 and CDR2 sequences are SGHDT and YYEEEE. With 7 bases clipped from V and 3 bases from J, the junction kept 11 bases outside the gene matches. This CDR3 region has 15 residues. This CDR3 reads CASLTGTRLKETQYF. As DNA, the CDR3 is TGTGCCAGCCTCACCGGGACTAGACTCAAAGAGACCCAGTACTTC.

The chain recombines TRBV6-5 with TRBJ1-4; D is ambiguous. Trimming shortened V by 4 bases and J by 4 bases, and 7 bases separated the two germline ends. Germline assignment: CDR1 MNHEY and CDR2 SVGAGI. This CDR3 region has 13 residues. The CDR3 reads CASSWQVNEKLFF. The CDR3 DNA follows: TGTGCCAGCAGTTGGCAGGTTAATGAAAAACTGTTTTTT.

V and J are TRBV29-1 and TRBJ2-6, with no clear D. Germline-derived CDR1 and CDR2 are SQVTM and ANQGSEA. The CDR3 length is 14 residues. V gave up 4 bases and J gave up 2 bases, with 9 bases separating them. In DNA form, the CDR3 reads TGCAGCGTTGCGGATATTCCTGGGGCCAACGTCCTGACTTTC. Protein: CSVADIPGANVLTF.